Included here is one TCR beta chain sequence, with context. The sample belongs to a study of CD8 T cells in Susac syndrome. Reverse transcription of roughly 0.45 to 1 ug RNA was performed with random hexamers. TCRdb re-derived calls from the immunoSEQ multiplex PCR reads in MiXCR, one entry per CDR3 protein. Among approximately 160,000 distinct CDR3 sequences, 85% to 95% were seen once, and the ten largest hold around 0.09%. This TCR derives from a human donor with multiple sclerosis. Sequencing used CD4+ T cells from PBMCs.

This CDR3 reads CASSSSGQGTSGANVLTF. CDR3 nucleotides: TGCGCCAGCAGCTCCTCGGGACAGGGGACCTCTGGGGCCAACGTCCTGACTTTC. The chain links TRBV5-1 to TRBJ2-6; 10 positions match TRBD1. The length of the CDR3 is 18 residues. Germline V gives CDR1 SGHRS, CDR2 YFSETQ. The junction had 6 bases not matched to a gene; V was cut back by 3 bases and J by 0 bases.